Shown below are 30 T cell receptor beta chains from a single sample sequenced in a study of blood T cells in healthy people across ages. A sample-barcoded 5' primer and a J-beta primer mix were used in a second PCR of about 7 to 12 cycles. A single record per CDR3 protein comes from TCRdb applying MiXCR to the 5' RACE reads. Altogether about 720,000 distinct CDR3 sequences are present, around 25% being singletons, with the ten largest covering 3.7%. These data are also associated with another study on T cells of mothers and their children.

The sequenced sample consisted of blood. The receptor set was obtained from a boy between 10 and 17 years old in good health.

CDR3 region: CASSKTGSAAGANVLTF. For the CDR3, the DNA is TGCGCCAGCAGTAAGACAGGCAGCGCCGCTGGGGCCAACGTCCTGACTTTC. The chain joins TRBV5-1 to TRBJ2-6; D is possibly TRBD1 (6 bases). V gave up 5 bases and J gave up 2 bases, with 17 bases separating them. Germline V gene data show CDR1 as SGHRS and CDR2 as YFSETQ. This CDR3 spans 17 amino acids.

The CDR3 loop reads CASSPPVVRNQETQYF. CDR3 bases: TGTGCCAGCAGTCCTCCGGTGGTTAGGAACCAAGAGACCCAGTACTTC. The chain carries TRBV28 and TRBJ2-5, with D uncertain. Germline V gene lookup returns CDR1 MDHEN and CDR2 SYDVKM. The CDR3 is 16 residues long. V lost 5 bases and J lost 0, with 16 bases in between. The entire variable domain, with the rest obtained from reference TRBV28 and TRBJ2-5, is as follows: DVKVTQSSRYLVKRTGEKVFLECVQDMDHENMFWYRQDPGLGLRLIYFSYDVKMKEKGDIPEGYSVSREKKERFSLILESASTNQTSMYLCASSPPVVRNQETQYFGPGTRLLVL.

This clonotype has only a few counts. V usage is TRBV7-9 and J usage is TRBJ2-1; 8 bases map to TRBD1. Per the germline V gene, CDR1 is SEHNR and CDR2 is FQNEAQ (reference sequence). Trimming at V came to 6 bases and at J to 7 bases, leaving 14 bases not matched to a gene. The CDR3 contains 16 residues. In nucleotides, the CDR3 is TGTGCCAGCAGACCGTGGACAGGGCGCTTTTCGAATGAGCAGTTCTTC. This sequence encodes CASRPWTGRFSNEQFF. The variable domain in full, with the rest retrieved from reference TRBV7-9 and TRBJ2-1, is DTGVSQNPRHKITKRGQNVTFRCDPISEHNRLYWYRQTLGQGPEFLTYFQNEAQLEKSRLLSDRFSAERPKGSFSTLEIQRTEQGDSAMYLCASRPWTGRFSNEQFFGPGTRLTVL.

The chain joins TRBV7-9 to TRBJ2-5; the D gene is possibly TRBD2 (5 bases). The end of the DNA fits TRBJ2-7 better, so the J call may be wrong. The germline V gene encodes CDR1 SEHNR and CDR2 FQNEAQ (reference sequence). The CDR3 runs to 15 residues. The CDR3 sequence is CASSPGGSDYVEQYF. The DNA for the CDR3 is TGTGCCAGCAGCCCAGGCGGTTCCGACTACGTCGAGCAGTACTTC.

V gene TRBV7-8 combines with J gene TRBJ1-2; D uncertain. Per the germline V gene, CDR1 is SGHVS and CDR2 is FQNEAQ. V lost 5 bases and J lost 7, with 17 bases in between. This CDR3 spans 14 amino acids. As DNA, the CDR3 is TGTGCCAGCAGCCCCAGCCGAGGGTCAGGTGGCTACACCTTC. Translating gives CASSPSRGSGGYTF.

The chain joins TRBV12-3 or TRBV12-4 to TRBJ2-7; 7 bases line up with TRBD2. V gave up 3 bases and J gave up 3 bases; unmatched junction bases: 11. This CDR3 contains 16 residues. CDR3 protein: CASSFTSGASNYEQYF. For the CDR3, the DNA is TGTGCCAGCAGTTTTACAAGCGGGGCCTCAAACTACGAGCAGTACTTC.

This clonotype was found a few times. The chain links TRBV7-2 to TRBJ2-5; a weak D match, TRBD1 (6 bases). V shed 2 bases and J shed 1 base, with 14 bases lying between them. Germline lookup yields CDR1 SGHTA and CDR2 FQGNSA. This CDR3 is built from 16 residues. This CDR3 is CASSLTPGAIQETQYF. CDR3 nucleotides: TGTGCCAGCAGCTTAACGCCAGGGGCAATCCAAGAGACCCAGTACTTC.

The chain recombines TRBV28 with TRBJ2-1; 13 nucleotides align to TRBD2. This CDR3 has 15 amino acids. Germline V lookup: CDR1 MDHEN, CDR2 SYDVKM. The J segment lost 8 bases and the V segment lost 5 bases, leaving 6 bases of the junction unmatched. The CDR3, as DNA: TGTGCCAGCAGTACACTAGCGGGAGGGGTCGATGAGCAGTTCTTC. Translating gives CASSTLAGGVDEQFF.

This clonotype occurred many times. The chain has TRBV7-2 and TRBJ2-3, with D possibly called TRBD1 or TRBD2 (5 bases each). V lost 5 bases to trimming and J lost 2 bases, with 11 bases between them. The germline CDR1 and CDR2 sequences are SGHTA and FQGNSA. The CDR3 extends over 14 amino acids. CDR3 sequence: CASSRDGPTDTQYF. The CDR3 DNA follows: TGTGCCAGCAGCCGGGACGGGCCCACAGATACGCAGTATTTT.

The gene calls are TRBV29-1 and TRBJ2-6, with 7 bases identical to TRBD1. CDR3 size: 15 residues. The germline V gene has CDR1 SQVTM and CDR2 ANQGSEA. V lost 7 bases, J lost 0 bases, and 6 bases stayed unmatched. Here the CDR3 reads CSDRDSGSGANVLTF. CDR3 sequence (DNA): TGCAGCGATCGGGACAGCGGCTCTGGGGCCAACGTCCTGACTTTC.

The CDR3 protein is CASSPLSTGRETQYF. In DNA, the CDR3 is TGTGCCAGCAGTCCCCTTTCGACAGGGAGAGAGACCCAGTACTTC. The V call is TRBV27, the J call TRBJ2-5, with 7 bases lining up with TRBD1. Germline loops: CDR1 MNHEY, CDR2 SMNVEV (reference sequence). CDR3 length equals 15 residues. The J segment lost 4 bases and the V segment lost 5 bases, leaving 10 bases of the junction unmatched.

Ten or more counts support this clonotype. This chain joins TRBV11-2 and TRBJ2-1; 7 bases are a match to TRBD1. With 1 base clipped from V and 7 bases from J, the junction kept 4 bases outside the gene matches. The CDR3 contains 14 residues. Germline CDR1 SGHAT, CDR2 FQNNGV. The CDR3 nucleotides are TGTGCCAGCAGCTTAGGTCCAGGGGGAAATGAGCAGTTCTTC. Its protein product is CASSLGPGGNEQFF.

Only a few counts were recorded for this clonotype. The J gene is TRBJ2-5, the V gene TRBV6-5; D possibly corresponds to TRBD2 (5 bases). The tail of the sequence fits TRBJ2-7 better, so the J call may be wrong. This CDR3 is built from 14 residues. The germline gives CDR1 MNHEY, CDR2 SVGAGI. The CDR3 bases are TGTGCCAGCAGTTCCCCCGGGGAAACCTACGAGCAGTACTTC. Translating gives CASSSPGETYEQYF.

This clonotype showed up many times. This rearrangement joins TRBV28 to TRBJ2-5; weak D call: TRBD1 (6 bases). This CDR3 is 14 amino acids long. The germline gives CDR1 MDHEN, CDR2 SYDVKM. Trimming took off 5 bases at V and 3 bases at J, with 13 bases between the two ends. The CDR3 loop reads CASSPRTEKETQYF. CDR3 nucleotide sequence: TGTGCCAGCAGTCCACGGACAGAAAAAGAGACCCAGTACTTC.

The chain joins TRBV20-1 to TRBJ2-3, with TRBD2 identical over 9 bases. This CDR3 comprises 14 residues. Germline CDR1 DFQATT, CDR2 SNEGSKA (reference sequence). J gave up 3 bases and V 2 bases, and 3 bases lay outside the gene matches. The CDR3 here is CSARLAGWTDTQYF. CDR3 sequence (DNA): TGCAGTGCTAGACTAGCGGGATGGACAGATACGCAGTATTTT.

As to this clonotype: A much more abundant neighbour one base away suggests this may be a read error. This sequence joins TRBV10-3 and TRBJ2-5; D gene ambiguous. The V gene lost 8 bases and the J gene lost 2 bases, with 12 bases spanning the gap. CDR1 is ENHRY, CDR2 SYGVKD, per germline. CDR3 length: 13 residues. The DNA for the CDR3 is TGTGCCATCGGAAGACCGGAACAAGAGACCCAGTACTTC. Its translation is CAIGRPEQETQYF.

This clonotype was picked up a small number of times. This could be a read error, since a much larger clone is one nucleotide away. This chain connects TRBV5-1 to TRBJ2-1; tentatively, D is TRBD1 (6 bases). CDR3 length: 15 amino acids. Germline V gives CDR1 SGHRS, CDR2 YFSETQ. CDR3 residues: CASSLQGQLYKEQFF. In nucleotides, the CDR3 is TGCGCCAGCAGCTTGCAAGGACAGTTATACAAGGAGCAGTTCTTC.

This clonotype was seen many times. The rearrangement joins TRBV7-2 to TRBJ2-7; D is unclear. CDR1 and CDR2 (germline): SGHTA, FQGNSA. The CDR3 is made up of 13 amino acids. Trimming took off 5 bases at V and 5 bases at J, with 13 bases between the two ends. The DNA of the CDR3 is TGTGCCAGCAGCCTTCGGAGCGCCCACGAGCAGTACTTC. This encodes CASSLRSAHEQYF.

This clonotype was counted only a few times. The V gene is TRBV24-1, the J gene TRBJ1-1; D is undetermined. The ends were cut back, 1 base at V and 9 bases at J, with 8 bases in the middle. The germline V gene encodes CDR1 KGHDR and CDR2 SFDVKD. This CDR3 is 12 amino acids long. CDR3 loop: CATSDLVGQAFF. The CDR3 nucleotides read TGTGCCACCAGTGATTTAGTCGGTCAAGCTTTCTTT.

V gene TRBV27 combines with J gene TRBJ1-1, with no clear D. This CDR3 spans 14 amino acids. Deletions cut 0 bases from V and 2 bases from J, with 7 bases between. The germline CDR1 and CDR2 sequences are MNHEY and SMNVEV (reference sequence). CDR3 sequence (DNA): TGTGCCAGCAGTTTATCGATAAGAAACACTGAAGCTTTCTTT. It specifies CASSLSIRNTEAFF.

This clonotype appeared many times. V is TRBV7-2 and J is TRBJ2-5; TRBD2 agrees at 11 bases. The CDR3 loop spans 16 amino acids. Germline V gene data show CDR1 as SGHTA and CDR2 as FQGNSA. V trimming: 6 bases; J trimming: 13 bases; junction bases outside the gene matches: 19. CDR3 nucleotides: TGTGCCAGCAGTCAGCCGGGACTAGCGGCATCAGTGGCGGGGTACTTC. It encodes CASSQPGLAASVAGYF. Based on the CDR3 plus reference TRBV7-2 and TRBJ2-5, the full variable domain is GAGVSQSPSNKVTEKGKDVELRCDPISGHTALYWYRQSLGQGLEFLIYFQGNSAPDKSGLPSDRFSAERTGGSVSTLTIQRTQQEDSAVYLCASSQPGLAASVAGYFGPGTRLLVL.

The chain uses TRBV28 and TRBJ2-5; tentatively, D is TRBD1 (6 bases). Judging by the DNA end, TRBJ2-7 fits better; the J call may be wrong. Germline CDR1 is MDHEN and CDR2 is SYDVKM. The length of the CDR3 is 12 residues. CDR3 amino acids: CASEGDLYEQYF. The DNA of the CDR3 is TGTGCCAGCGAGGGGGACCTCTACGAGCAGTACTTC.

The chain joins TRBV13 to TRBJ2-1, with 8 nucleotides matching TRBD2. The CDR3 is 15 amino acids. The germline V gene encodes CDR1 PRHDT and CDR2 FYEKMQ (reference sequence). The V gene end was trimmed by 1 base and the J gene end by 6 bases; junction bases not matched to a gene: 5. This CDR3 is CASSLAGGQLNEQFF. The CDR3 region has the DNA TGTGCCAGCAGCTTAGCGGGGGGGCAACTCAATGAGCAGTTCTTC.

This clonotype was counted many times. V is TRBV20-1 and J is TRBJ2-7; TRBD2 matches 12 bases. Germline trimming cut 7 bases from V and 4 bases from J; bases unmatched to any gene: 2. CDR1 is DFQATT, CDR2 SNEGSKA, per germline (reference sequence). The length of the CDR3 is 12 residues. CDR3 amino acids: CSGTSGKYEQYF. The CDR3 DNA sequence: TGCAGTGGGACTAGCGGGAAGTACGAGCAGTACTTC.

The V gene is TRBV3-1, the J gene TRBJ1-1; no reliable D call. The germline gives CDR1 LGHDT, CDR2 YNNKEL (reference sequence). This CDR3 is built from 13 residues. V was cut by 0 bases and J by 7 bases, with 9 bases left in between. The CDR3 protein is CASSQENHGEAFF. CDR3 DNA sequence: TGTGCCAGCAGCCAAGAGAACCACGGTGAAGCTTTCTTT.

V is TRBV28 and J is TRBJ2-1; D gene ambiguous. This CDR3 comprises 13 residues. The V end lost 3 bases, the J end lost 8 bases, and 11 bases lay between the germline ends. Germline CDR1 reads MDHEN; CDR2 reads SYDVKM. CDR3 nucleotide sequence: TGTGCCAGCAGTTTTATAGATTTGGATGAGCAGTTCTTC. Protein product: CASSFIDLDEQFF.

J is TRBJ2-2 and V is TRBV20-1; 8 bases line up with TRBD1. This CDR3 comprises 13 residues. With 6 bases clipped from V and 8 bases from J, the junction kept 8 bases outside the gene matches. Germline loops: CDR1 DFQATT, CDR2 SNEGSKA (reference sequence). In DNA, the CDR3 is TGCAGTGCCCGGGGCAGGGGGCCGGGGGAGCTGTTTTTT. Encoded protein: CSARGRGPGELFF.

J is TRBJ1-5 and V is TRBV6-1, with 10 bases matching TRBD1. The CDR3 covers 17 residues. With V trimmed by 2 bases and J by 6 bases, 10 bases remained unmatched. From germline, CDR1 is MNHNS and CDR2 SASEGT. The chain's CDR3 is CASSEMGTGVWVQPQHF. CDR3 in DNA: TGTGCCAGCAGTGAAATGGGGACAGGGGTATGGGTTCAGCCCCAGCATTTT.

The CDR3 reads CASKWDTLFNEKLFF. The DNA of the CDR3 is TGCGCCAGCAAGTGGGACACGCTTTTTAATGAAAAACTGTTTTTT. The chain couples TRBV5-1 to TRBJ1-4; weak D call: TRBD1 (6 bases). This CDR3 is 15 amino acids long. The germline gives CDR1 SGHRS, CDR2 YFSETQ. V was cut by 6 bases and J by 4 bases, with 16 bases left in between.

The chain employs TRBV30 and TRBJ2-3; 10 bases line up with TRBD1. The ends lost 2 bases at V and 0 bases at J; junction bases unmatched: 2. The germline gives CDR1 GTSNPN, CDR2 SVGIG (reference sequence). The CDR3 extends over 15 amino acids. CDR3 DNA sequence: TGTGCCTGGAGTACGGGACAGGGGAGCACAGATACGCAGTATTTT. Its protein product is CAWSTGQGSTDTQYF.